The sequence of this T cell receptor beta chain was determined in a study of T cells in localized non-small cell lung cancer (TCRdb year 2020). Concerning the study at large: Comparing tumors with uninvolved tumor-adjacent lungs, the study looked at the T cell repertoires of approximately 240 patients with early-stage NSCLC. The cohort was made up of about 240 treatment-naive NSCLC patients whose localized lung tumors had been resected. Of the NSCLC patients, around 140 were male and approximately 100 were female, and the mean age was approximately 69 years. Beyond this particular receptor, the publication reports: Higher blood T cell density associated with longer overall survival, while higher adjacent-lung clonality associated with shorter survival. Uninvolved tumor-adjacent lung showed the highest T cell clonality, higher than tumor, which suggests more focused antigenic responses in the uninvolved tumor-adjacent lung. Because of the exploratory design, TCR variables were selected using unadjusted p-values without false-discovery rate correction. Because multi-region tumor sequencing was not performed, intratumor heterogeneity could not be ruled out. Of the top 100 tumor clones, a median of roughly 56 were detected in paired uninvolved adjacent lung; about 26 were also among that lung's top 100.

This clone occurred a few times. Its antigen has not been determined. It has no much larger one-base neighbor in the sample; base qualities were not kept. At diagnosis, peripheral blood, uninvolved tumor-adjacent lung and tumor were collected and were preserved as a mix of fresh-frozen and FFPE material. For TCR repertoire profiling, blood samples were analyzed in the form of peripheral blood mononuclear cells. The CDR3 sequence holds 14 residues, the cysteine and phenylalanine included. CDR3 DNA only is kept here, 42 bases in frame from base 1. V is trimmed back by 5 bases and J by 7 bases, and the junction contains 9 bases that no gene match accounts for. CDR1 and CDR2 are read off the germline V gene as SGHNT and YENEEA. The immunoSEQ Assay was used to sequence TCR beta CDR3 regions from DNA. Per the original workflow: T cell density was computed as TCR beta template counts normalized to usable DNA estimated by amplifying housekeeping genes. Richness was estimated using the preseqR package, with extrapolation to 400,000 templates for PBMC samples and to 120,000 templates for tissue samples. Clonality was taken to be one minus Pielou's evenness. Tissue-enriched TCRs were identified through differential abundance testing performed on productive amino-acid clonotypes, with a minimum total count of 5 and an alpha of 0.1. The Jaccard Index and the Morisita Overlap Index were used to measure how much the repertoires overlapped between compartments. GLIPH grouped TCR beta CDR3s together with public tetramer-defined viral CDR3s, and a viral motif had to include at least three viral sequences and show V-gene enrichment. TCRdb retrieved this table from immuneACCESS and kept in-frame rearrangements only. Not all clones are present; in checked studies, unresolved V genes account for under half, and no reason is known for the remainder. For V, J and clone size, that table is used; D and trimming come from the DNA. Within this sample are fewer than 40,000 clones, with 93% of them counted one time only. The top ten clones comprise 7% to 9% of the sample.

The rearranged segments are TRBV11-3 and TRBJ1-2; 8 junctional bases match TRBD1. This clonotype was sampled from an older female donor with stage I lung adenocarcinoma. The input for sequencing was peripheral blood, taken before any cancer treatment. Read as DNA, the sequence is TGTGCCAGCAGCCCAGGGGGCGCACGGACTGGCTACACCTTC. Its protein reads: CASSPGGARTGYTF.